This T cell receptor (beta chain) derives from a study of cytomegalovirus exposure and HLA in healthy donors. Study-level information: There were about 86 million unique TCRs (from HLA-typed donors) in an early data release.

CDR3 size: 17 residues. CDR1 SGHNT and CDR2 YYREEE come from the germline V gene (reference sequence). Trimming shortened V by 3 bases and J by 5 bases, and 24 bases separated the two germline ends. As for this clone: Its target is unknown.

Study results and limitations: What was likely a sequencing artifact was a cluster of highly shared sequence variants.

The PCR ran on 60 Vbeta and 13 Jbeta primers. Libraries were prepared by immunoSEQ multiplex PCR; TCRdb keeps only in-frame clonotypes and omits some of them. Of about 130,000 clones in the sample, around four fifths were seen once. The receptor was derived from a female donor in good health and CMV-seronegative. The genes are TRBV5-4 and TRBJ2-7; D is perhaps TRBD2 (9 bases). Material: PBMCs. The CDR3 DNA reads TGTGCCAGCAGCTCGGTACAGGGGGGTCTAGCGGGAAACGAGCAGTACTTC. Its protein is CASSSVQGGLAGNEQYF.